The source of this TCR beta chain is a study of blood T cells in healthy people across ages. Sample-barcoded 5' priming and a J-beta primer mix drove a second PCR of 7 to 11 cycles. TCRdb called the 5' RACE reads again in MiXCR, with one record for every CDR3 protein. The sample includes 700,000 to 900,000 distinct CDR3 sequences, under 30% of them seen just once. This same sample was also taken into another study, of T cells of mothers and their children.

The sample consisted of blood. This clonotype was sampled from a boy under 18 in good health.

The CDR3 loop is CASSLTPNEQFF. CDR3 bases: TGTGCCAGCAGCTTAACCCCTAATGAGCAGTTCTTC. The chain is built from TRBV7-9 and TRBJ2-5, with D hard to call. Gene TRBJ2-1 matches the end of the DNA better, so the J call may be wrong. This CDR3 is built from 12 residues. Germline-derived CDR1 and CDR2 are SEHNR and FQNEAQ (reference sequence).